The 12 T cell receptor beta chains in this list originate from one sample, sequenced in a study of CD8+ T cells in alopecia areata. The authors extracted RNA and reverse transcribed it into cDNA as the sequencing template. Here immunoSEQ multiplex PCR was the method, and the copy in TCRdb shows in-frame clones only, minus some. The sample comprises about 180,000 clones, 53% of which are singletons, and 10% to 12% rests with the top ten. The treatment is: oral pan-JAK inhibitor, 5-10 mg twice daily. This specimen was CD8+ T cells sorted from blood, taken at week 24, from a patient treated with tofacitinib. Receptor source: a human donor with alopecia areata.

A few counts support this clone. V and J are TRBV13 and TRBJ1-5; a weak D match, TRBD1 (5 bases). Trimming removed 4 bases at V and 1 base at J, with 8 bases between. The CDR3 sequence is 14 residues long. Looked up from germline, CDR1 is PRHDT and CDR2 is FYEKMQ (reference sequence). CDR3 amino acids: CASSSGRSNQPQHF. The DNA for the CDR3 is TGTGCCAGCAGCTCGGGACGGAGCAATCAGCCCCAGCATTTT.

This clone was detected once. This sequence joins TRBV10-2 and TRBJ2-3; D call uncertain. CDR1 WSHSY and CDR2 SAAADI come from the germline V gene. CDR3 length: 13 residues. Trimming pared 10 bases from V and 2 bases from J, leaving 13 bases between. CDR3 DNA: TGCGCCACTGTCGTTCCCAACACAGATACGCAGTATTTT. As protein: CATVVPNTDTQYF.

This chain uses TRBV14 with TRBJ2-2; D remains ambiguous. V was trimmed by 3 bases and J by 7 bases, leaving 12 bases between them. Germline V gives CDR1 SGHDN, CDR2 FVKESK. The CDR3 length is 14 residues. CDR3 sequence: CASSQMLAVGELFF. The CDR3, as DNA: TGTGCCAGCAGCCAGATGCTGGCAGTCGGGGAGCTGTTTTTT.

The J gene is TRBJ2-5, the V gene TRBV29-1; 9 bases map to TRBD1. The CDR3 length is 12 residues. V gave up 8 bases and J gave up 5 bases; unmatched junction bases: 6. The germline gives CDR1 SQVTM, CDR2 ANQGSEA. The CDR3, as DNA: TGCAGCACTGGACAGGGGCGGGAGACCCAGTACTTC. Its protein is CSTGQGRETQYF. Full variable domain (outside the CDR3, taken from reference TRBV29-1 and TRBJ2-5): SAVISQKPSRDICQRGTSLTIQCQVDSQVTMMFWYRQQPGQSLTLIATANQGSEATYESGFVIDKFPISRPNLTFSTLTVSNMSPEDSSIYLCSTGQGRETQYFGPGTRLLVL.

The CDR3 sequence: CAWNTAGTQYF. In nucleotides, the CDR3 is TGTGCCTGGAATACGGCGGGTACGCAGTATTTT. This rearrangement joins TRBV30 to TRBJ2-3, with a possible D match to TRBD2 (5 bases). Trimming cost V 4 bases and J 8 bases, with 10 bases left between them. There are 11 residues in the CDR3. Germline CDR1 reads GTSNPN; CDR2 reads SVGIG (reference sequence).

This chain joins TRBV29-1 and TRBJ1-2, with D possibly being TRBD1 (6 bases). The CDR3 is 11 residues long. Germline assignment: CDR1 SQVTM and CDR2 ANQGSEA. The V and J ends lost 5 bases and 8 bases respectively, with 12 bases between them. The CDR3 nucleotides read TGCAGCGTTCAACAGGGTCAGGGCTACACCTTC. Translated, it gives CSVQQGQGYTF.

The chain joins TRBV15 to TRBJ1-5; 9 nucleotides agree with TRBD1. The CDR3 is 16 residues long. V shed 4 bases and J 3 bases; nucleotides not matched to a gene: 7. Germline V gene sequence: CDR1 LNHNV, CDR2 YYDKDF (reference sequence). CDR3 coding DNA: TGTGCCACCAGCATCCGGACAGGGGCATCCAATCAGCCCCAGCATTTT. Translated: CATSIRTGASNQPQHF.

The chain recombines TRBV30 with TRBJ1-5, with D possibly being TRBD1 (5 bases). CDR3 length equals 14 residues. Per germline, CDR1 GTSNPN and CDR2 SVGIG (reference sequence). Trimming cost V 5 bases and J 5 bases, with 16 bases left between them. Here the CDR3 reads CAWSPGAGDQPQHF. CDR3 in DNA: TGTGCCTGGTCCCCCGGGGCCGGGGATCAGCCCCAGCATTTT.

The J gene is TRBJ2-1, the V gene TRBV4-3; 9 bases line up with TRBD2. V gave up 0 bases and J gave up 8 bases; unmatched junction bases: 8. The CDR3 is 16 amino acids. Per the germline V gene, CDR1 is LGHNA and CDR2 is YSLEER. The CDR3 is CASSQDIGGGAYEQFF. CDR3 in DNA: TGCGCCAGCAGCCAAGATATAGGCGGGGGGGCCTATGAGCAGTTCTTC.

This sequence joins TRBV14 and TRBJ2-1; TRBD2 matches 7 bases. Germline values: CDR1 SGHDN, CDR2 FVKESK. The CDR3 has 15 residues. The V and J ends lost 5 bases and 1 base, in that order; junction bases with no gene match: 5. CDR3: CASSAEGGSYNEQFF. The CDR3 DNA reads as TGTGCCAGCAGCGCCGAGGGAGGGTCCTACAATGAGCAGTTCTTC. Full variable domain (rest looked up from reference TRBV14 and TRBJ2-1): EAGVTQFPSHSVIEKGQTVTLRCDPISGHDNLYWYRRVMGKEIKFLLHFVKESKQDESGMPNNRFLAERTGGTYSTLKVQPAELEDSGVYFCASSAEGGSYNEQFFGPGTRLTVL.

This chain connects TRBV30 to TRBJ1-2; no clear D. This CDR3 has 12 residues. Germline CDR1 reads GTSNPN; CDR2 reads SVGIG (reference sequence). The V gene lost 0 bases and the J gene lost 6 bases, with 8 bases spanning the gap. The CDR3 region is CAWSVGADGYTF. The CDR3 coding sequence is TGTGCCTGGAGTGTAGGCGCCGATGGCTACACCTTC.

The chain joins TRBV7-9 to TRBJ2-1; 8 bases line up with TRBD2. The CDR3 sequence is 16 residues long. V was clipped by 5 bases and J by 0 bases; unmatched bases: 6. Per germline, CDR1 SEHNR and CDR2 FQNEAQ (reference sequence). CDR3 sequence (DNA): TGTGCCAGCAGCCCCCGGGGGGGTTCCTCCTACAATGAGCAGTTCTTC. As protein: CASSPRGGSSYNEQFF.